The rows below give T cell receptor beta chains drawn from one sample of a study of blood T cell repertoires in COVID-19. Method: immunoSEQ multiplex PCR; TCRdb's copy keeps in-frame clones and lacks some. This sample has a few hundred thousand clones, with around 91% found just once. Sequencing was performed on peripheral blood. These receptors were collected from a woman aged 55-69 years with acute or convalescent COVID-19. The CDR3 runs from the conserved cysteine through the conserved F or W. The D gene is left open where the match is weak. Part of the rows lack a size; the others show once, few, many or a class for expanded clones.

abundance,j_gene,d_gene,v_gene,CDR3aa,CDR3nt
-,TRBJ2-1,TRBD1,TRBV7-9,CASSSLQGAEEQFF,TGTGCCAGCAGCTCCTTACAGGGGGCGGAGGAGCAGTTCTTC
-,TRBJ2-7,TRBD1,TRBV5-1,CASSIDREGPYEQYF,TGCGCCAGCAGCATCGACAGGGAAGGGCCCTACGAGCAGTACTTC
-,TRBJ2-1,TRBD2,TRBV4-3,CASSHGQREDNEQFF,TGCGCCAGCAGCCACGGCCAGCGGGAAGACAATGAGCAGTTCTTC
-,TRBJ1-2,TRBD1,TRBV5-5,CASTMRTGWGFNYGYTF,TGTGCCAGCACCATGCGGACAGGGTGGGGTTTTAACTATGGCTACACCTTC
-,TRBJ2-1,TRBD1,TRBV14,CASSQDQDRVHEQFF,TGTGCCAGCAGCCAAGATCAGGACAGGGTCCATGAGCAGTTCTTC
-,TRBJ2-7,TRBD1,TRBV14,CASSPGQDITYEQYF,TGTGCCAGCAGCCCGGGACAGGATATTACCTACGAGCAGTACTTC
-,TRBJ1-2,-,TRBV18,CASSGRSYGYTF,TGTGCCAGCTCAGGCCGGAGCTATGGCTACACCTTC
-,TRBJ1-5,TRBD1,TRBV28,CASSFLSETGGSDQPQHF,TGTGCCAGCAGTTTCTTGTCCGAGACAGGGGGCTCGGATCAGCCCCAGCATTTT
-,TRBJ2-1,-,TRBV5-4,CASSLDRASYNEQFF,TGTGCCAGCAGCTTGGACAGGGCATCCTACAATGAGCAGTTCTTC
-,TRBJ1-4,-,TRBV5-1,CASSLGAGTNEKLFF,TGCGCCAGCAGCTTGGGGGCAGGGACTAATGAAAAACTGTTTTTT
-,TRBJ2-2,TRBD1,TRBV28,CASSPSGTGNTGELFF,TGTGCCAGCAGTCCATCCGGGACAGGAAACACCGGGGAGCTGTTTTTT
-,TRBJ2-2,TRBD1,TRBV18,CASSPLQGATGELFF,TGTGCCAGCTCACCACTCCAGGGGGCCACCGGGGAGCTGTTTTTT
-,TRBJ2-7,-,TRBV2,CASSVLYEQYF,TGTGCCAGCAGTGTCTTGTATGAGCAGTACTTC
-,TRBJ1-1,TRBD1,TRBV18,CASSPPTGVAEAFF,TGTGCCAGCTCACCACCCACAGGGGTAGCTGAAGCTTTCTTT
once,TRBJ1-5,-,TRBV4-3,CASSQNQGDQPQHF,TGCGCCAGCAGCCAAAACCAGGGTGATCAGCCCCAGCATTTT
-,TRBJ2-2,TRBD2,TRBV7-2,CASSSPGLAGGFTGELFF,TGTGCCAGCAGCTCACCGGGACTAGCGGGGGGATTCACCGGGGAGCTGTTTTTT
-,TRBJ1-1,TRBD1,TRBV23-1,CASSQMTTRQGWNTEAFF,TGCGCCAGCAGTCAAATGACCACTCGACAGGGGTGGAACACTGAAGCTTTCTTT
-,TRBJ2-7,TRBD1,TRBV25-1,CASSEYFVVQGEYEQYF,TGTGCCAGCAGTGAATATTTTGTCGTCCAGGGGGAATACGAGCAGTACTTC
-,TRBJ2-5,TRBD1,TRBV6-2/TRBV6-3,CASSRTGGDETQYF,TGTGCCAGCAGTCGTACAGGGGGCGATGAGACCCAGTACTTC
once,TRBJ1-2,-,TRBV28,CASSSGEHYGYTF,TGTGCCAGCAGCTCCGGAGAACACTATGGCTACACCTTC
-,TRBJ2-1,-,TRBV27,CASSLGSPRYNEQFF,TGTGCCAGCAGTTTAGGTAGCCCTCGCTACAATGAGCAGTTCTTC
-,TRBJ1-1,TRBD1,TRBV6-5,CASSRPGTGNTEAFF,TGTGCCAGCAGTCGGCCCGGGACAGGGAACACTGAAGCTTTCTTT
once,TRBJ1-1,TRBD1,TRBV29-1,CSVPPEQGMNTEAFF,TGCAGCGTCCCTCCCGAACAGGGGATGAACACTGAAGCTTTCTTT
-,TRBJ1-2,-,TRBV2,CASSEERFGYTF,TGTGCCAGCAGTGAAGAGCGGTTTGGCTACACCTTC
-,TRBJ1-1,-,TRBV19,CASTLRGVGYTEAFF,TGTGCCAGTACCCTACGGGGGGTCGGGTACACTGAAGCTTTCTTT
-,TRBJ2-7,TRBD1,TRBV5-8,CASSLPGTGTGYEQYF,TGTGCCAGCAGCTTGCCCGGGACAGGGACCGGCTACGAGCAGTACTTC
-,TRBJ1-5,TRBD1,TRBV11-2,CASTPGQRCNQPQHF,TGTGCCAGCACCCCGGGACAGAGGTGCAATCAGCCCCAGCATTTT
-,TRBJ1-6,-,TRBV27,CASSFTSSYNSPLHF,TGTGCCAGCAGTTTCACCAGCTCCTATAATTCACCCCTCCACTTT
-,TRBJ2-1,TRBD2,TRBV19,CASSGTSGSGEQFF,TGTGCCAGTAGCGGGACTAGCGGGAGCGGTGAGCAGTTCTTC
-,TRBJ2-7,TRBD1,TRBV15,CATSRDRYEQYF,TGTGCCACCAGCAGGGACAGGTACGAGCAGTACTTC
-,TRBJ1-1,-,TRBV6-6,CASSSPEDTEAFF,TGTGCCAGCAGCTCTCCGGAGGACACTGAAGCTTTCTTT
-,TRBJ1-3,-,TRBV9,CASSVSGSSGNTIYF,TGTGCCAGCAGCGTATCAGGGTCCTCTGGAAACACCATATATTTT
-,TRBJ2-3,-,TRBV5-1,CASSLSGPASTDTQYF,TGCGCCAGCAGCTTGAGCGGGCCCGCTAGCACAGATACGCAGTATTTT
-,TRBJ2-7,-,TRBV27,CASSRGTYEQYF,TGTGCCAGCAGCAGGGGCACCTACGAGCAGTACTTC
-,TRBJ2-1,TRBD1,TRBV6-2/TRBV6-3,CASSSGQGRNEQFF,TGTGCCAGCAGTAGCGGACAGGGCCGGAATGAGCAGTTCTTC
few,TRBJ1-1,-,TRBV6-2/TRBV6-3,CASSYSSRAIMSTEAFF,TGTGCCAGCAGTTACTCGAGCAGGGCTATTATGAGCACTGAAGCTTTCTTT